The 26 T cell receptor beta chains given below trace back to one sample, sequenced in a study of PD-1 blockade in classical Hodgkin lymphoma. Assay: immunoSEQ multiplex PCR; the TCRdb copy retains only in-frame clones and omits some. The repertoire includes 50,000 or so clones, more than 75% of them detected once, and approximately 6.5% sits in the top ten. Stated time point: cycle 4 day 1 (C4D1), after 5 to 7 weeks of nivolumab. Brentuximab vedotin exposure varied among the patients, all of whom had relapsed after autologous stem cell transplantation. This specimen was peripheral blood mononuclear cells (PBMCs), taken before the fourth cycle of nivolumab. These receptors were obtained from a human donor with classical Hodgkin lymphoma.

V usage is TRBV28 and J usage is TRBJ1-5, with D tentatively TRBD1 (5 bases). The CDR3 totals 17 residues. Trimming cost V 7 bases and J 1 base, with 20 bases left between them. Per germline, CDR1 MDHEN and CDR2 SYDVKM. CDR3: CASMEGNRAWSNQPQHF. CDR3 nucleotide sequence: TGTGCCAGCATGGAGGGGAATAGAGCCTGGAGCAATCAGCCCCAGCATTTT.

This chain joins TRBV6-6 and TRBJ2-3, with D possibly being TRBD1 (7 bases). Germline V gene sequence: CDR1 MNHNY, CDR2 SVGAGI (reference sequence). The V and J ends lost 8 bases and 0 bases respectively, with 15 bases between them. This CDR3 has 15 residues. Here the CDR3 reads CASDAGQLSTDTQYF. In nucleotides, the CDR3 is TGTGCCAGCGACGCGGGACAGCTTAGCACAGATACGCAGTATTTT.

This clone was seen once. The junction differs from germline at one of its ends, possibly a read error. The chain links TRBV7-2 to TRBJ1-2, with D unresolved. Germline V gene sequence: CDR1 SGHTA, CDR2 FQGNSA. The CDR3 has 15 amino acids. CDR3 in DNA: TGTGCCAGCAGTTTAGCGCCGATTTCTAACTATGGCTACACCTTC. Translating it yields CASSLAPISNYGYTF.

Here the CDR3 DNA reads TGTGCCAGCAGCGTAGCCGGGACAGGGACCGACTATGGCTACACCTTC. This translates into CASSVAGTGTDYGYTF. V usage is TRBV9 and J usage is TRBJ1-2; 9 bases are shared with TRBD1. Unmatched junction bases numbered 6, after V lost 0 bases and J lost 3 bases. Germline-derived CDR1 and CDR2 are SGDLS and YYNGEE. This CDR3 has 16 residues.

In nucleotides, the CDR3 is TGTGCCAGCAGCCTCGAGCGGGGAACGAACACCGGGGAGCTGTTTTTT. It yields the protein CASSLERGTNTGELFF. The genes are TRBV5-4 and TRBJ2-2; 7 nucleotides line up with TRBD2. V lost 4 bases, J lost 0 bases, and 6 bases stayed unmatched. CDR1 and CDR2 (germline): SGHNT, YYREEE (reference sequence). This CDR3 region has 16 residues.

The V and J genes are TRBV9 and TRBJ2-7, with D perhaps TRBD2 (5 bases). Trimming stripped 3 bases from V and 3 bases from J, with 10 bases between. The length of the CDR3 is 13 residues. Per germline, CDR1 SGDLS and CDR2 YYNGEE. DNA of the CDR3: TGTGCCAGCAGCGCCGGACTGGACTACGAGCAGTACTTC. It is translated as CASSAGLDYEQYF.

This clone showed up just a few times. This rearrangement joins TRBV7-2 to TRBJ2-2; D is ambiguous. V dropped 11 bases and J dropped 1 base, with 14 bases sitting between them. CDR1 and CDR2 from the germline V gene are SGHTA and FQGNSA. The length of the CDR3 is 14 residues. CDR3 bases: TGTGCCGCCACAGAGAACCTGAACACCGGGGAGCTGTTTTTT. Residues: CAATENLNTGELFF.

V is TRBV15 and J is TRBJ2-1, with 12 bases matching TRBD2. Trimming cost V 4 bases and J 5 bases; bases outside gene matches: 6. This CDR3 comprises 16 residues. Per the germline V gene, CDR1 is LNHNV and CDR2 is YYDKDF (reference sequence). The chain's CDR3 is CATSTPSGRANNEQFF. Here the CDR3 DNA reads TGTGCCACCAGCACACCTAGCGGGAGGGCTAACAATGAGCAGTTCTTC. The full variable domain, rest sourced from reference TRBV15 and TRBJ2-1, is DAMVIQNPRYQVTQFGKPVTLSCSQTLNHNVMYWYQQKSSQAPKLLFHYYDKDFNNEADTPDNFQSRRPNTSFCFLDIRSPGLGDTAMYLCATSTPSGRANNEQFFGPGTRLTVL.

This chain joins TRBV9 and TRBJ2-2, with 11 bases aligning to TRBD2. The V and J ends lost 3 bases and 0 bases, in that order; junction bases with no gene match: 4. Germline values: CDR1 SGDLS, CDR2 YYNGEE. The CDR3 contains 17 residues. This CDR3 reads CASSAFSGGANTGELFF. In DNA form, the CDR3 reads TGTGCCAGCAGCGCCTTTAGCGGGGGGGCGAACACCGGGGAGCTGTTTTTT. Full variable domain (rest looked up from reference TRBV9 and TRBJ2-2): DSGVTQTPKHLITATGQRVTLRCSPRSGDLSVYWYQQSLDQGLQFLIQYYNGEERAKGNILERFSAQQFPDLHSELNLSSLELGDSALYFCASSAFSGGANTGELFFGEGSRLTVL.

The rearrangement uses TRBV7-2 and TRBJ1-5; 9 bases agree with TRBD1. The J segment lost 4 bases and the V segment lost 1 base, leaving 2 bases of the junction unmatched. In germline, CDR1 is SGHTA, CDR2 FQGNSA. This CDR3 has 15 residues. The CDR3 nucleotides read TGTGCCAGCAGCTTAGGGACAGGGGCGAATCAGCCCCAGCATTTT. It codes for CASSLGTGANQPQHF.

In DNA form, the CDR3 reads TGTGCCAGCAGCGTCCCGGTGGGGGGCTCTGGGGCCAACGTCCTGACTTTC. This codes for CASSVPVGGSGANVLTF. The chain combines TRBV9 with TRBJ2-6, with TRBD2 as a possible D gene (6 bases). Germline V gene sequence: CDR1 SGDLS, CDR2 YYNGEE. The CDR3 contains 17 residues. V lost 2 bases, J lost 0 bases, and 12 bases lay in between.

This chain uses TRBV4-3 with TRBJ1-6; 7 nucleotides line up with TRBD1. V gave up 0 bases and J gave up 8 bases; unmatched junction bases: 4. Germline CDR1 LGHNA, CDR2 YSLEER. There are 15 residues in the CDR3. CDR3 residues: CASSQDRGLYSPLHF. As DNA, the CDR3 is TGCGCCAGCAGCCAAGATAGGGGGCTCTATTCACCCCTCCACTTT.

This clone was seen just once. V is TRBV6-5 and J is TRBJ2-3; 8 nucleotides agree with TRBD2. J gave up 4 bases and V 6 bases, and 9 bases lay outside the gene matches. The CDR3 sequence is 15 residues long. The germline V gene encodes CDR1 MNHEY and CDR2 SVGAGI. CDR3 sequence: CASSQSLTSADTQYF. The CDR3, as DNA: TGTGCCAGCAGCCAATCTTTGACTAGCGCAGATACGCAGTATTTT.

The genes are TRBV9 and TRBJ2-3, with TRBD2 matching over 11 bases. Germline assignment: CDR1 SGDLS and CDR2 YYNGEE. This CDR3 is 15 amino acids long. The V segment lost 1 base and the J segment 3 bases; nucleotides outside the gene matches: 1. The CDR3 DNA is TGTGCCAGCAGCGTAAGACTAGCGGGGACAGATACGCAGTATTTT. It is translated as CASSVRLAGTDTQYF.

This clone was seen only a few times. This sequence joins TRBV7-6 and TRBJ2-1; 9 bases line up with TRBD2. This CDR3 is built from 16 residues. With V trimmed by 1 base and J by 7 bases, 8 bases remained unmatched. Germline assignment: CDR1 SGHVS and CDR2 FNYEAQ. CDR3 in DNA: TGTGCCAGCAGCTTAGTAGGGACTAGCATTCTAAATGAGCAGTTCTTC. It yields the protein CASSLVGTSILNEQFF. Using reference TRBV7-6 and TRBJ2-1 for the parts outside the CDR3, the full variable domain is GAGVSQSPRYKVTKRGQDVALRCDPISGHVSLYWYRQALGQGPEFLTYFNYEAQQDKSGLPNDRFSAERPEGSISTLTIQRTEQRDSAMYRCASSLVGTSILNEQFFGPGTRLTVL.

This CDR3 reads CASSSRTSGVHTGELFF. CDR3 coding DNA: TGTGCCAGCAGCTCGAGGACTAGCGGGGTCCACACCGGGGAGCTGTTTTTT. This sequence joins TRBV7-2 and TRBJ2-2; 12 positions agree with TRBD2. The V segment lost 4 bases and the J segment 3 bases; nucleotides outside the gene matches: 6. The CDR3 is 17 amino acids. Germline V gives CDR1 SGHTA, CDR2 FQGNSA.

This clone was picked up a small number of times. V and J are TRBV4-2 and TRBJ2-7, with D perhaps TRBD1 (5 bases). V dropped 1 base and J dropped 4 bases, with 11 bases sitting between them. The CDR3 totals 14 residues. CDR1 is LGHNA and CDR2 is YNFKEQ in the germline V gene. CDR3 sequence (DNA): TGTGCCAGCAGCCAAGGCCCGGACATATACGAGCAGTACTTC. Protein product: CASSQGPDIYEQYF.

The chain carries TRBV27 and TRBJ1-3; D is undetermined. V dropped 2 bases and J dropped 0 bases, with 17 bases sitting between them. Germline CDR1 reads MNHEY; CDR2 reads SMNVEV (reference sequence). The CDR3 consists of 18 residues. The CDR3 sequence: CASSLILGQLSSGNTIYF. In nucleotides, the CDR3 is TGTGCCAGCAGTTTAATTCTAGGGCAACTTAGCTCTGGAAACACCATATATTTT.

The rearrangement links TRBV5-6 to TRBJ2-7; tentatively, D is TRBD2 (6 bases). The V end was cut by 0 bases, the J end by 1 base, with 14 bases between. Germline CDR1 and CDR2: SGHDT and YYEEEE. The CDR3 length is 16 residues. CDR3: CASSLARREASYEQYF. CDR3 DNA sequence: TGTGCCAGCAGCTTGGCTCGGCGGGAAGCGTCCTACGAGCAGTACTTC.

This clone was counted a few times. The chain links TRBV6-4 to TRBJ2-2; TRBD2 aligns across 8 bases. The CDR3 runs 16 residues. Germline assignment: CDR1 MRHNA and CDR2 SNTAGT. Trimming at V came to 3 bases and at J to 0 bases, leaving 3 bases not matched to a gene. CDR3: CASSDAGGTNTGELFF. Written as DNA, the CDR3 is TGTGCCAGCAGTGATGCGGGGGGCACGAACACCGGGGAGCTGTTTTTT.

The V and J genes are TRBV19 and TRBJ2-7, with 11 bases lining up with TRBD1. Germline trimming cut 6 bases from V and 6 bases from J; bases unmatched to any gene: 10. Germline V gene lookup returns CDR1 LNHDA and CDR2 SQIVND (reference sequence). CDR3 length: 15 residues. As DNA, the CDR3 is TGTGCCAGTAGCTGGACAGGGGGCCGCAACTCCGAGCAGTACTTC. Its translation is CASSWTGGRNSEQYF.

The chain has TRBV19 and TRBJ2-1; no reliable D call. Germline CDR1 LNHDA, CDR2 SQIVND (reference sequence). Trimming pared 3 bases from V and 3 bases from J, leaving 9 bases between. The CDR3 is 14 amino acids. In nucleotides, the CDR3 is TGTGCCAGTAGTATTGACCTAATCTACAATGAGCAGTTCTTC. Its translation is CASSIDLIYNEQFF.

The chain employs TRBV7-9 and TRBJ2-1; the D gene is possibly TRBD2 (5 bases). This CDR3 spans 12 amino acids. Germline-derived CDR1 and CDR2 are SEHNR and FQNEAQ (reference sequence). The ends were cut back, 1 base at V and 8 bases at J, with 6 bases in the middle. The CDR3 is CASSLVGDEQFF. For the CDR3, the DNA is TGTGCCAGCAGCTTAGTCGGGGATGAGCAGTTCTTC.

CDR3 amino acids: CASSLQNTEAFF. The CDR3 bases are TGTGCCAGCAGTTTACAGAACACTGAAGCTTTCTTT. The genes are TRBV28 and TRBJ1-1, with D unclear. This CDR3 has 12 residues. Deletions cut 2 bases from V and 1 base from J, with 2 bases between. CDR1 MDHEN and CDR2 SYDVKM come from the germline V gene.

V is TRBV7-3 and J is TRBJ2-2; 7 bases agree with TRBD2. This CDR3 has 14 amino acids. The trim removed 3 bases at V and 6 bases at J, leaving 4 bases unmatched. Germline V gene data show CDR1 as SGHTA and CDR2 as FQGTGA. Here the CDR3 reads CASSLAGVPGELFF. The CDR3 nucleotides read TGTGCCAGCAGCTTGGCGGGAGTCCCCGGGGAGCTGTTTTTT.

This clone appeared a single time. The rearrangement uses TRBV10-3 and TRBJ2-3, with a tentative D call TRBD2 (6 bases). This CDR3 has 14 amino acids. The germline V gene has CDR1 ENHRY and CDR2 SYGVKD. Between the trimmed V and J ends, which lost 2 bases and 1 base, there was a span of 7 bases. The CDR3 is CAISEGGGTDTQYF. CDR3 coding DNA: TGTGCCATCAGTGAGGGAGGGGGCACAGATACGCAGTATTTT.